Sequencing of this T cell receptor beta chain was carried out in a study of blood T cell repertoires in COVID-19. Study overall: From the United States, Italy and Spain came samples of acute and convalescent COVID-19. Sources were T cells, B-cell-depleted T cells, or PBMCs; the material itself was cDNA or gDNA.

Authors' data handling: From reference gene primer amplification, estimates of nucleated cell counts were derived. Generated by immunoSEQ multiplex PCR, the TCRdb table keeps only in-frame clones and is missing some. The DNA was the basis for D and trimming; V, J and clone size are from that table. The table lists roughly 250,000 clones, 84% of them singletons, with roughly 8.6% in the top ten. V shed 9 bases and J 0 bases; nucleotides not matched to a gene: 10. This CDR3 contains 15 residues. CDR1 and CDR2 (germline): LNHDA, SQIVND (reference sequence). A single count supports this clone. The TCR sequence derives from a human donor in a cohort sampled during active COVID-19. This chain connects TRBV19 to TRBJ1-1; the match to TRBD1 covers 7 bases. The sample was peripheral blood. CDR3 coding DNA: TGTGCCAGCAGTCTAACCAGGGGGGTGAACACTGAAGCTTTCTTT. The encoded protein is CASSLTRGVNTEAFF. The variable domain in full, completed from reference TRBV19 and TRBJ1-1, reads DGGITQSPKYLFRKEGQNVTLSCEQNLNHDAMYWYRQDPGQGLRLIYYSQIVNDFQKGDIAEGYSVSREKKESFPLTVTSAQKNPTAFYLCASSLTRGVNTEAFFGQGTRLTVV.